This T cell receptor (beta chain) was sequenced in a study of shared clonotypes between healthy human individuals. Broader study findings: Compared with clonotypes that all four donors shared, non-shared clonotypes had lower generation probabilities.

Donation came from healthy HIV-negative adults that had no recent acute infections or vaccinations. CD8 memory was a combination that joined CD45RO+ cells with CCR7-negative CD45RA+ TemRA cells. Researchers divided each subset's genomic DNA evenly across several immunoSEQ plates. This table comes from immunoSEQ multiplex PCR, and its TCRdb copy is limited to in-frame clones, with some not included. Of about 110,000 clones in the sample, 68% are singletons; the top ten hold around 25%. This CDR3 is built from 16 residues. The germline CDR1 and CDR2 sequences are LGHNA and YNFKEQ. On this clone itself: Its cognate antigen is unknown.

This receptor was taken from a woman in her 30s in good health. The chain combines TRBV4-2 with TRBJ2-5, with TRBD2 matching over 10 bases. The closer fit of TRBJ2-7 to the DNA end suggests the J call may be wrong. The sequenced sample was memory CD8+ T cells sorted from blood. The subset is: CD45RO+ cells pooled with CCR7-negative TemRA cells. DNA of the CDR3: TGTGCCAGCAGCCAAGGGCTAGCGGGAGAAGGGTACGAGCAGTACTTC. This sequence encodes CASSQGLAGEGYEQYF.